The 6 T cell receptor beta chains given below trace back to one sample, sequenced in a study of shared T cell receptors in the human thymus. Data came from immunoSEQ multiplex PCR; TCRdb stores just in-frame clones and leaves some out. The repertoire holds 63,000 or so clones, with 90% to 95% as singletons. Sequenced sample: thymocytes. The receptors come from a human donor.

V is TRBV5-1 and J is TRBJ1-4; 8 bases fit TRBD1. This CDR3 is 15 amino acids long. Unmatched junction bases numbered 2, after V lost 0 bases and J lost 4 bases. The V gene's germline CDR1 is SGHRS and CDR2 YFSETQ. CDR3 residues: CASSLGTGSNEKLFF. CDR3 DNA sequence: TGCGCCAGCAGCTTGGGGACAGGGAGTAATGAAAAACTGTTTTTT. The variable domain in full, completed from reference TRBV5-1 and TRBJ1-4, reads KAGVTQTPRYLIKTRGQQVTLSCSPISGHRSVSWYQQTPGQGLQFLFEYFSETQRNKGNFPGRFSGRQFSNSRSEMNVSTLELGDSALYLCASSLGTGSNEKLFFGSGTQLSVL.

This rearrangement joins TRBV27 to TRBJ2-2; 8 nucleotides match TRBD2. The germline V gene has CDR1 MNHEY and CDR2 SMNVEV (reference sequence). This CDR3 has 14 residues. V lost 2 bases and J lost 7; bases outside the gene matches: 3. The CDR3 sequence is CASSLTGGGGELFF. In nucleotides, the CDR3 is TGTGCCAGCAGTTTAACCGGGGGGGGCGGGGAGCTGTTTTTT.

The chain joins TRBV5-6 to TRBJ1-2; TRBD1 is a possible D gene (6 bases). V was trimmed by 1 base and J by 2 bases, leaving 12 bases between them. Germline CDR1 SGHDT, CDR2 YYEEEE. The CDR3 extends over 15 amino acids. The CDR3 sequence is CASSLSGAVNYGYTF. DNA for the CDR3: TGTGCCAGCAGCTTGTCAGGGGCTGTAAACTATGGCTACACCTTC.

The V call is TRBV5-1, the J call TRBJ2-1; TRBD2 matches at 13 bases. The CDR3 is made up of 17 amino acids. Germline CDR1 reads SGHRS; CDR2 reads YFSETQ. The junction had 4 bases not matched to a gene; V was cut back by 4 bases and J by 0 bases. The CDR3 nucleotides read TGCGCCAGCAGCCCTGGACTAGCGGGGGCCTCCTACAATGAGCAGTTCTTC. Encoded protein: CASSPGLAGASYNEQFF.

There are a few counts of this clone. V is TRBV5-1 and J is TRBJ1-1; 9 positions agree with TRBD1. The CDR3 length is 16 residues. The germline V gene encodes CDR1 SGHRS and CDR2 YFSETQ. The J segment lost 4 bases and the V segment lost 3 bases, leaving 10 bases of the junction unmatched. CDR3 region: CASSYRGRVVGTEAFF. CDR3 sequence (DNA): TGCGCCAGCAGCTACAGGGGGCGAGTTGTCGGCACTGAAGCTTTCTTT. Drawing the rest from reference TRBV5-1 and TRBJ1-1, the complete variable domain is KAGVTQTPRYLIKTRGQQVTLSCSPISGHRSVSWYQQTPGQGLQFLFEYFSETQRNKGNFPGRFSGRQFSNSRSEMNVSTLELGDSALYLCASSYRGRVVGTEAFFGQGTRLTVV.

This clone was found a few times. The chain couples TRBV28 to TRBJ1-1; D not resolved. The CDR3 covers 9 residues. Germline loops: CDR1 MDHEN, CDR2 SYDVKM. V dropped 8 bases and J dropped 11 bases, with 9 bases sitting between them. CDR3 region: CASGLDAFF. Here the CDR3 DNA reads TGTGCCAGCGGGTTAGACGCTTTCTTT.